This T cell receptor (beta chain) stems from a study of blood T cell repertoires in COVID-19. Germline-derived CDR1 and CDR2 are KGHSH and LQKENI. Trimming left V 3 bases short and J 4 bases short, with 12 bases between. The CDR3 has 14 residues. Participants spanned ages about 18 to 90 years and resided in around 25 US areas. Method: immunoSEQ multiplex PCR; TCRdb's copy keeps in-frame clones and lacks some. This sample has around 220,000 clones; around 90% occur once, and the top ten carry roughly 16%. The receptor's source is a man younger than 45 who had been exposed to COVID-19. The sequenced material came from PBMCs or T cells enriched from blood (not recorded which). The V call is TRBV18, the J call TRBJ1-1; D is uncertain. In nucleotides, the CDR3 is TGTGCCAGCTCACCCGCGTTATCAGGCACTGAAGCTTTCTTT. This sequence encodes CASSPALSGTEAFF. Full variable domain (missing parts from reference TRBV18 and TRBJ1-1): NAGVMQNPRHLVRRRGQEARLRCSPMKGHSHVYWYRQLPEEGLKFMVYLQKENIIDESGMPKERFSAEFPKEGPSILRIQQVVRGDSAAYFCASSPALSGTEAFFGQGTRLTVV.